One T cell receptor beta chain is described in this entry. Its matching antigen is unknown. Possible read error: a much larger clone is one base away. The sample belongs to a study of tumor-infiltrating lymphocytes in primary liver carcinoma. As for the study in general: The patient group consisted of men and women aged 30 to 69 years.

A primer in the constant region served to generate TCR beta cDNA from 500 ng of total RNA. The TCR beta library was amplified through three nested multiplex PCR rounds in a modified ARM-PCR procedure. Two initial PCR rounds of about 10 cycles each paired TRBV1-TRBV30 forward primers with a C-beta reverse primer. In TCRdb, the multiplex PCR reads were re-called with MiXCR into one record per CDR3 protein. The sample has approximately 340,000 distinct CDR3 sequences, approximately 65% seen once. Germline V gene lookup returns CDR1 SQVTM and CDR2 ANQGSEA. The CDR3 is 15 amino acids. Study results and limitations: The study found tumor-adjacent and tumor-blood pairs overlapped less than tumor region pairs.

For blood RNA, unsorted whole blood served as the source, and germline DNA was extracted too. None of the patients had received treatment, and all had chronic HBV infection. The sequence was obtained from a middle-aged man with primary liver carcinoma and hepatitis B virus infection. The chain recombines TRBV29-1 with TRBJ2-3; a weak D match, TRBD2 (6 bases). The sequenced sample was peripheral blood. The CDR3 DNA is TGCAGTGCAGTCCGGACCCTCGGGGGTACAGATACGCAGTATTTT. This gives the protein CSAVRTLGGTDTQYF.